A single sample gave rise to the 22 T cell receptor beta chains below, sequenced in a study of blood T cell repertoires in COVID-19. Sequencing used immunoSEQ multiplex PCR; TCRdb keeps in-frame clones, though not all of them. Among a few hundred thousand clones listed, less than 90% were seen once. Sequenced material: PBMCs or T cells enriched from blood (not recorded which). These receptors all stem from a woman between 50 and 59 years old who had recovered from COVID-19.

This clone was seen more than once but under ten times. This CDR3 is also generated by other DNA sequences in the sample. The V call is TRBV2, the J call TRBJ1-1; D call uncertain. The V end was cut by 4 bases, the J end by 0 bases, with 6 bases between. Germline lookup yields CDR1 SNHLY and CDR2 FYNNEI. The CDR3 sequence is 13 residues long. The CDR3 spells CASSVEVNTEAFF. In nucleotides, the CDR3 is TGTGCCAGCAGTGTCGAGGTGAACACTGAAGCTTTCTTT.

This chain uses TRBV6-5 with TRBJ1-2, with D tentatively TRBD1 (6 bases). V was trimmed by 6 bases and J by 4 bases, leaving 9 bases between them. Germline CDR1 and CDR2: MNHEY and SVGAGI. The CDR3 runs 12 residues. Here the CDR3 reads CASSTGIYGYTF. The CDR3 DNA is TGTGCCAGCAGCACAGGGATCTATGGCTACACCTTC.

The rearrangement joins TRBV13 to TRBJ1-1; no reliable D call. Germline CDR1 is PRHDT and CDR2 is FYEKMQ (reference sequence). The V end was cut by 4 bases, the J end by 1 base, with 10 bases between. This CDR3 has 14 amino acids. CDR3 loop: CASSSYFSNTEAFF. In DNA, the CDR3 is TGTGCCAGCAGCTCTTACTTCTCGAACACTGAAGCTTTCTTT.

The CDR3 DNA reads TGCGCCAGCACTATCCCGGGGACACCCCTCCACTTT. It specifies CASTIPGTPLHF. J is TRBJ1-6 and V is TRBV10-2; no firm D call. This CDR3 has 12 residues. The V end lost 7 bases, the J end lost 11 bases, and 12 bases lay between the germline ends. Germline loops: CDR1 WSHSY, CDR2 SAAADI.

V usage is TRBV19 and J usage is TRBJ1-2, with D unclear. Between the trimmed V and J ends, which lost 5 bases and 1 base, there was a span of 8 bases. CDR3 length equals 13 residues. Germline CDR1 and CDR2: LNHDA and SQIVND (reference sequence). The CDR3, as DNA: TGTGCCAGTAGTCATACAAGTAACTATGGCTACACCTTC. This translates into CASSHTSNYGYTF.

This chain connects TRBV5-8 to TRBJ2-3; D not resolved. The CDR3 is 11 amino acids. Trimming took off 2 bases at V and 7 bases at J, with 5 bases between the two ends. Germline loops: CDR1 SGHTS, CDR2 YDEGEE. CDR3 in DNA: TGTGCCAGCAGCTTACGGTATACGCAGTATTTT. This translates into CASSLRYTQYF.

This clone was recorded a few times. The chain links TRBV30 to TRBJ1-2; D not resolved. The V and J ends lost 0 bases and 4 bases respectively, with 12 bases between them. The CDR3 covers 14 residues. Germline V gives CDR1 GTSNPN, CDR2 SVGIG (reference sequence). The CDR3 DNA sequence: TGTGCCTGGAGTGTAGCGAGGGTGATCTATGGCTACACCTTC. Its translation is CAWSVARVIYGYTF.

The V and J genes are TRBV11-2 and TRBJ1-3; a weak D match, TRBD1 (6 bases). The germline gives CDR1 SGHAT, CDR2 FQNNGV. V was cut by 0 bases and J by 4 bases, with 13 bases left in between. This CDR3 has 16 amino acids. This CDR3 reads CASSLEAGVTGNTIYF. The CDR3 region has the DNA TGTGCCAGCAGCTTAGAAGCAGGGGTGACAGGAAACACCATATATTTT.

This sequence joins TRBV29-1 and TRBJ1-2; tentative D call: TRBD1 (5 bases). Trimming removed 3 bases at V and 4 bases at J, with 15 bases between. Germline CDR1 is SQVTM and CDR2 is ANQGSEA. The CDR3 spans 14 residues. The CDR3 sequence: CSVDRARVGYGYTF. CDR3 nucleotides: TGCAGCGTTGATAGGGCCAGGGTAGGCTATGGCTACACCTTC.

V gene TRBV29-1 combines with J gene TRBJ2-1; D possibly corresponds to TRBD2 (6 bases). V lost 4 bases to trimming and J lost 4 bases, with 17 bases between them. The germline V gene has CDR1 SQVTM and CDR2 ANQGSEA. The CDR3 is made up of 15 amino acids. The CDR3 DNA reads TGCAGCGTTGGGGCCGGGGTAGCGGTTTACAATGAGCAGTTCTTC. This translates into CSVGAGVAVYNEQFF.

The chain is built from TRBV2 and TRBJ1-1; D gene uncertain. Trimming removed 6 bases from V and 5 bases from J, with 7 bases in between. Germline-derived CDR1 and CDR2 are SNHLY and FYNNEI. The CDR3 has 11 amino acids. In DNA, the CDR3 is TGTGCCAGCAGCCTGACAACTGAAGCTTTCTTT. This codes for CASSLTTEAFF.

The chain employs TRBV3-1 (or the pseudogene TRBV3-2) and TRBJ2-7, with a possible D match to TRBD1 (5 bases). The CDR3 is 13 amino acids. The V end was cut by 9 bases, the J end by 2 bases, with 14 bases between. CDR1 LGHDT and CDR2 YNNKEL come from the germline V gene (reference sequence). CDR3 in amino acids: CARSGAVAYEQYF. The CDR3 coding sequence is TGTGCCAGGTCTGGGGCAGTTGCCTACGAGCAGTACTTC.

The chain links TRBV7-6 to TRBJ2-2; weak D call: TRBD1 (6 bases). CDR1 and CDR2 (germline): SGHVS, FNYEAQ. The CDR3 is made up of 17 amino acids. V was trimmed by 0 bases and J by 2 bases, leaving 13 bases between them. The CDR3 bases are TGTGCCAGCAGCTTAGCGCCTTGGACAGCCAACACCGGGGAGCTGTTTTTT. Translating gives CASSLAPWTANTGELFF.

This clone appeared a few times. The genes are TRBV5-1 and TRBJ1-1, with 7 nucleotides matching TRBD1. Germline V gene sequence: CDR1 SGHRS, CDR2 YFSETQ. The CDR3 length is 14 residues. V trimming: 7 bases; J trimming: 6 bases; junction bases outside the gene matches: 12. CDR3 bases: TGCGCCAGCGCCCCCGGGACAGTTGGAGCTGAAGCTTTCTTT. Protein product: CASAPGTVGAEAFF.

The chain links TRBV12-3 or TRBV12-4 to TRBJ2-5; a possible D gene is TRBD2 (6 bases). V was pared by 5 bases and J by 8 bases, with 15 bases between. The CDR3 contains 13 residues. As DNA, the CDR3 is TGTGCCAGCAGTCCTCTGGAGGGGATCACCCAGTACTTC. This gives the protein CASSPLEGITQYF.

V gene TRBV12-5 combines with J gene TRBJ2-3, with a weak D call TRBD1 (6 bases). The germline V gene encodes CDR1 LGHNT and CDR2 FRNRAP. V was cut by 4 bases and J by 2 bases, with 10 bases left in between. This CDR3 region has 14 residues. The CDR3 loop is CASGSGGPTDTQYF. Here the CDR3 DNA reads TGTGCTAGTGGTTCTGGGGGCCCCACAGATACGCAGTATTTT.

The V and J genes are TRBV3-1 (or the pseudogene TRBV3-2) and TRBJ1-6, with TRBD1 matching 7 bases. The CDR3 runs to 16 residues. Germline CDR1 reads LGHDT; CDR2 reads YNNKEL (reference sequence). The V segment lost 0 bases and the J segment 10 bases; nucleotides outside the gene matches: 9. As DNA, the CDR3 is TGTGCCAGCAGCCAAGATTCTGGACAGGTTCGATCACCCCTCCACTTT. It encodes CASSQDSGQVRSPLHF.

There are a few counts of this clone. The chain joins TRBV5-6 to TRBJ1-4, with 8 bases identical to TRBD1. The V gene's germline CDR1 is SGHDT and CDR2 YYEEEE. The CDR3 spans 16 residues. J gave up 2 bases and V 4 bases, and 7 bases lay outside the gene matches. CDR3 residues: CASSPQWTGTNEKLFF. In nucleotides, the CDR3 is TGTGCCAGCAGCCCCCAATGGACAGGGACTAATGAAAAACTGTTTTTT.

This clone was counted only a few times. The genes are TRBV9 and TRBJ1-1, with 9 positions matching TRBD1. Germline CDR1 reads SGDLS; CDR2 reads YYNGEE. Germline trimming cut 4 bases from V and 1 base from J; bases unmatched to any gene: 5. The CDR3 contains 15 residues. Here the CDR3 DNA reads TGTGCCAGCAGCCCCTGGGACAGGGAGAACACTGAAGCTTTCTTT. Its protein is CASSPWDRENTEAFF.

The chain joins TRBV12-3 or TRBV12-4 to TRBJ2-1, with D possibly matching TRBD2 (5 bases). This CDR3 is 13 amino acids long. The V and J ends lost 6 bases and 3 bases respectively, with 9 bases between them. In DNA form, the CDR3 reads TGTGCCAGCAGAAACGGGGACTACAATGAGCAGTTCTTC. Its translation: CASRNGDYNEQFF.

In its sample, this clone was seen a few times. The V call is TRBV5-1, the J call TRBJ2-5; TRBD2 matches at 7 bases. This CDR3 comprises 14 residues. V was pared by 4 bases and J by 5 bases, with 8 bases of the junction left unmatched. The germline V gene has CDR1 SGHRS and CDR2 YFSETQ. The CDR3 region is CASSRTRSGETQYF. The CDR3 nucleotides read TGCGCCAGCAGCCGGACTAGATCCGGCGAGACCCAGTACTTC.

V gene TRBV12-3 or TRBV12-4 combines with J gene TRBJ1-5; 7 nucleotides match TRBD1. The CDR3 totals 13 residues. J was trimmed by 10 bases and V by 3 bases; bases with no gene match: 6. The CDR3 nucleotides read TGTGCCAGCAGTTTTGACAGGGACTCCCCCCAGCATTTT. This encodes CASSFDRDSPQHF.